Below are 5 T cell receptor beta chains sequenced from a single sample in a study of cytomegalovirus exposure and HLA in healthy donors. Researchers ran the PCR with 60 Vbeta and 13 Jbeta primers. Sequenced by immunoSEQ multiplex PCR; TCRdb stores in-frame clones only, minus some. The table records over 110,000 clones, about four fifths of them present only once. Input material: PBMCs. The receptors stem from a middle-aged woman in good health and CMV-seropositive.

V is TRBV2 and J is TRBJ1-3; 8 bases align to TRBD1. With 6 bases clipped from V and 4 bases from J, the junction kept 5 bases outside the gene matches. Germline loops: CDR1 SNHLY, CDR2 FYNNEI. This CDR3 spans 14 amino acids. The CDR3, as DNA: TGTGCCAGCAGACGGACAGGGACAGGAAACACCATATATTTT. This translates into CASRRTGTGNTIYF. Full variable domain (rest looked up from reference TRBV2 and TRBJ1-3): EPEVTQTPSHQVTQMGQEVILRCVPISNHLYFYWYRQILGQKVEFLVSFYNNEISEKSEIFDDQFSVERPDGSNFTLKIRSTKLEDSAMYFCASRRTGTGNTIYFGEGSWLTVV.

CDR3 amino acids: CASSTGLAGGISGANVLTF. The CDR3 bases are TGTGCCAGCAGTACGGGACTAGCGGGAGGGATCTCTGGGGCCAACGTCCTGACTTTC. J is TRBJ2-6 and V is TRBV28, with 16 positions matching TRBD2. Trimming at V came to 5 bases and at J to 0 bases, leaving 4 bases not matched to a gene. From germline, CDR1 is MDHEN and CDR2 SYDVKM. CDR3 length: 19 amino acids.

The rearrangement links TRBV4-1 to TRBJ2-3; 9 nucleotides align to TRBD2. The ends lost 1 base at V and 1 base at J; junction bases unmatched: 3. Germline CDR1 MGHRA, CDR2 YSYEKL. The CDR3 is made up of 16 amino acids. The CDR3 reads CASSQVTSGGTDTQYF. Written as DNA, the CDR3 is TGCGCCAGCAGCCAAGTGACTAGCGGTGGCACAGATACGCAGTATTTT.

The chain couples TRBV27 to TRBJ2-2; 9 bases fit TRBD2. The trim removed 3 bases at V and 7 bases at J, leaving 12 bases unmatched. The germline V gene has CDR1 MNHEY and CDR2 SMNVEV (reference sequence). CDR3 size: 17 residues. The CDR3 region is CASSFFEVAGEVGELFF. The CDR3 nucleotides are TGTGCCAGCAGTTTTTTCGAGGTAGCGGGAGAGGTCGGGGAGCTGTTTTTT.

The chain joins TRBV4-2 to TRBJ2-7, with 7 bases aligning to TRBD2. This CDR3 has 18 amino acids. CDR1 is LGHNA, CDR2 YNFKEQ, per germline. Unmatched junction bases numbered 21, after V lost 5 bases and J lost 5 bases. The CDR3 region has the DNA TGTGCCAGCAGCTCTCGATTCAAAGGGCGCGGGAGAATCGACGAGCAGTACTTC. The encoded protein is CASSSRFKGRGRIDEQYF.